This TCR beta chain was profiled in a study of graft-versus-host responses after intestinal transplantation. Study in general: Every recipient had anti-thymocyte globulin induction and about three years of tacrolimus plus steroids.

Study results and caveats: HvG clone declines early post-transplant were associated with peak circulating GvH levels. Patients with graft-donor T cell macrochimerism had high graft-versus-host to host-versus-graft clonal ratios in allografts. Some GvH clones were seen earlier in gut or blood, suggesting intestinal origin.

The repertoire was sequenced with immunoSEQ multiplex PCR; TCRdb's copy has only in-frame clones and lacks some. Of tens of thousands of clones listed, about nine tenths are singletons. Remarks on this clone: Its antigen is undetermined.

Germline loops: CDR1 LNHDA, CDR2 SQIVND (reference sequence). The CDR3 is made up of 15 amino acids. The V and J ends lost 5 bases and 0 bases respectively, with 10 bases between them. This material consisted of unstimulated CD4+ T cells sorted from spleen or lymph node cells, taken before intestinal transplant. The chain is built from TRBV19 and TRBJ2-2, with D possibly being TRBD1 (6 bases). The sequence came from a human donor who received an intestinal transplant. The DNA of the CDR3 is TGTGCCAGTAGTCCCGGGACAACGAACACCGGGGAGCTGTTTTTT. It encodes CASSPGTTNTGELFF.